This TCR beta chain was found in a study of beta chain features in type 1 diabetes. Study results and caveats: For cells with high TCR expression, cDNA sequencing could yield over-representation. Relative to healthy donors, patients appeared to have naive, central memory and Treg TCRB repertoires that were more similar. Shortening that was moderate but significant affected the TCRB CDR3s of Type 1 diabetes patients in all four CD4+ subsets.

The V gene end was trimmed by 4 bases and the J gene end by 8 bases; junction bases not matched to a gene: 9. Germline-derived CDR1 and CDR2 are SGHRS and YFSETQ. This CDR3 is built from 14 residues. The authors reverse transcribed all of the isolated RNA, so sequencing captured expressed TCRB transcripts. Sequenced by immunoSEQ multiplex PCR; TCRdb stores in-frame clones only, minus some. The sample yields more than 250,000 clones, roughly 20% seen once. Central memory, naive, regulatory and stem cell-like memory CD4+ cells were sorted by CD45RO/CCR7/CD25/CD127/CD95/CD27. This clone occurred a few times. Its target is not known.

The genes are TRBV5-1 and TRBJ1-1; 9 bases match TRBD1. The receptor's source is a woman aged 35 to 49 with type 1 diabetes. Sequencing used naive CD4+ T cells from blood. The CDR3 sequence is CASSLRTGAEEAFF. CDR3 nucleotides: TGCGCCAGCAGCCTACGGACAGGGGCTGAGGAAGCTTTCTTT.